The rows below give T cell receptor beta chains drawn from one sample of a study of T cell responses to AZD1222 COVID-19 vaccine. Libraries were prepared by immunoSEQ multiplex PCR; TCRdb keeps only in-frame clonotypes and omits some of them. The sample consists of 97,000 or so clones, almost 85% of them appearing once. Sequenced here: peripheral blood, sampled on day 0 of AZD1222 vaccination. All receptors derive from an adult in good health. CDR3s include the opening cysteine and the closing phenylalanine or tryptophan. D genes are given only for firm matches. Where a row states a size, it is once, few, many or the class of an expanded clone; other rows omit it.

d_gene	v_gene	abundance	j_gene	CDR3aa	CDR3nt
TRBD1	TRBV3-1/TRBV3-2	-	TRBJ1-6	CASSQLDRGNSPLHF	TGTGCCAGCAGCCAACTGGACAGGGGGAATTCACCCCTCCACTTT
TRBD2	TRBV4-2	-	TRBJ2-1	CASSQPTGGYNEQFF	TGTGCCAGCAGCCAACCAACGGGGGGATACAATGAGCAGTTCTTC
-	TRBV28	-	TRBJ2-7	CASRRDTYEQYF	TGTGCCAGCAGACGAGACACCTACGAGCAGTACTTC
-	TRBV19	-	TRBJ1-1	CASQTVFGTEAFF	TGTGCCAGCCAGACAGTGTTTGGCACTGAAGCTTTCTTT
-	TRBV25-1	-	TRBJ1-3	CASGLRSGNTIYF	TGTGCCAGCGGCCTGCGGAGCGGAAACACCATATATTTT
-	TRBV12-3/TRBV12-4	-	TRBJ1-5	CASSLGNQPQHF	TGTGCCAGCAGTTTAGGCAATCAGCCCCAGCATTTT
TRBD2	TRBV5-1	-	TRBJ2-3	CASSFAGVSTDTQYF	TGCGCCAGCAGCTTCGCGGGGGTTAGCACAGATACGCAGTATTTT
-	TRBV5-4	few	TRBJ2-1	CASSSSGLSSYNEQFF	TGTGCCAGCAGCTCGTCGGGACTTAGCTCCTACAATGAGCAGTTCTTC
TRBD2	TRBV10-3	-	TRBJ2-2	CASTSGGAFTGELFF	TGTGCCTCGACTAGCGGGGGGGCCTTCACCGGGGAGCTGTTTTTT
-	TRBV21-1	few	TRBJ2-1	CASSRTNHNEQFF	TGTGCCAGCAGCAGAACTAATCACAATGAGCAGTTCTTC
-	TRBV5-4	-	TRBJ1-2	CASSLNTLSNYGYTF	TGTGCCAGCAGCTTGAATACACTTTCAAACTATGGCTACACCTTC
-	TRBV20-1	-	TRBJ1-3	CSASVPRSGNTIYF	TGCAGTGCTAGTGTGCCCCGCTCTGGAAACACCATATATTTT
-	TRBV19	-	TRBJ1-5	CASSFGAGGNQPQHF	TGTGCCAGTAGTTTCGGGGCAGGGGGCAATCAGCCCCAGCATTTT
-	TRBV11-3	few	TRBJ2-1	CASTKDSSYNEQFF	TGTGCCAGCACCAAAGATAGCTCCTACAATGAGCAGTTCTTC
TRBD1	TRBV19	-	TRBJ1-4	CASSQGEGEKLFF	TGTGCCAGTAGCCAGGGGGAAGGGGAAAAACTGTTTTTT
-	TRBV30	-	TRBJ2-1	CAWSVISDEQFF	TGTGCCTGGAGTGTTATAAGCGATGAGCAGTTCTTC
-	TRBV4-3	once	TRBJ2-7	CASSQEGGAYEQYF	TGCGCCAGCAGCCAAGAGGGCGGAGCCTACGAGCAGTACTTC
TRBD1	TRBV28	-	TRBJ1-4	CASSPARQGVLWTNEKLFF	TGTGCCAGCAGTCCCGCCAGACAGGGGGTATTGTGGACTAATGAAAAACTGTTTTTT
-	TRBV6-2/TRBV6-3	-	TRBJ1-2	CASSYGTLSGYTF	TGTGCCAGCAGTTACGGGACCCTGTCCGGCTACACCTTC
-	TRBV6-1	-	TRBJ1-6	CASSDRQESSYNSPLHF	TGTGCCAGCAGTGACAGACAGGAGAGCTCCTATAATTCACCCCTCCACTTT
-	TRBV7-8	-	TRBJ1-2	CASSPTFGVGGYTF	TGTGCCAGCAGCCCGACTTTCGGGGTAGGCGGCTACACCTTC
-	TRBV27	-	TRBJ1-1	CATRGQGNTEAFF	TGTGCCACCCGGGGGCAGGGAAACACTGAAGCTTTCTTT
TRBD2	TRBV9	-	TRBJ2-1	CASSVAFSGRYNEQFF	TGTGCCAGCAGCGTAGCTTTTAGCGGGAGGTACAATGAGCAGTTCTTC
TRBD1	TRBV5-4	-	TRBJ1-2	CASSPALSDRGGYTF	TGTGCCAGCAGCCCCGCCCTGAGCGACAGGGGAGGCTACACCTTC
TRBD1	TRBV7-9	-	TRBJ1-1	CASSLLGTDTEAFF	TGTGCCAGCAGCTTATTGGGGACAGACACTGAAGCTTTCTTT
-	TRBV7-2	-	TRBJ1-1	CASSLGAELTEAFF	TGTGCCAGCAGCTTAGGGGCAGAACTCACTGAAGCTTTCTTT
-	TRBV19	-	TRBJ1-5	CASSPPDRFNQPQHF	TGTGCCAGTAGTCCCCCCGACAGGTTCAATCAGCCCCAGCATTTT
TRBD1	TRBV7-2	once	TRBJ1-2	CASSSPPGQGHGYTF	TGTGCCAGCAGCTCCCCTCCGGGACAGGGGCATGGCTACACCTTC
-	TRBV11-2	-	TRBJ1-1	CASSPHAGAAEAFF	TGTGCCAGCAGCCCACACGCGGGGGCGGCTGAAGCTTTCTTT
TRBD2	TRBV27	-	TRBJ2-3	CASSLGGRADTQYF	TGTGCCAGCAGTTTAGGGGGGAGGGCAGATACGCAGTATTTT
-	TRBV28	-	TRBJ2-7	CASTGVGTSTYEQYF	TGTGCCAGCACCGGAGTCGGGACCTCCACCTACGAGCAGTACTTC
-	TRBV29-1	-	TRBJ1-1	CSVVSGTTNTEAFF	TGCAGCGTTGTGTCCGGGACAACCAACACTGAAGCTTTCTTT
TRBD1	TRBV7-6	-	TRBJ1-3	CASSLGDRGPGNTIYF	TGTGCCAGCAGCTTAGGGGACAGGGGCCCTGGAAACACCATATATTTT
-	TRBV7-2	-	TRBJ1-4	CASSLVGNEKLFF	TGTGCCAGCAGCTTAGTCGGGAATGAAAAACTGTTTTTT
-	TRBV11-2	-	TRBJ2-3	CASSPDTDTQYF	TGTGCCAGCAGCCCAGACACAGATACGCAGTATTTT
-	TRBV19	-	TRBJ1-1	CASSISPAGTAEAFF	TGTGCCAGTAGTATATCCCCGGCAGGAACTGCTGAAGCTTTCTTT
TRBD1	TRBV13	-	TRBJ2-1	CASSLSGQGGNEQFF	TGTGCCAGCAGCTTATCTGGACAGGGCGGCAATGAGCAGTTCTTC
-	TRBV3-1/TRBV3-2	-	TRBJ1-5	CASSPGDMNQPQHF	TGTGCCAGCAGCCCCGGGGACATGAATCAGCCCCAGCATTTT
TRBD1	TRBV6-5	-	TRBJ2-1	CASRRQGGNEQFF	TGTGCCAGCAGAAGACAGGGTGGGAATGAGCAGTTCTTC
-	TRBV5-4	once	TRBJ2-5	CASSRDQETQYF	TGTGCCAGCTCCCGAGACCAAGAGACCCAGTACTTC
-	TRBV11-3	-	TRBJ2-7	CASSLKGGGNEQYF	TGTGCCAGCAGCTTAAAAGGGGGCGGGAACGAGCAGTACTTC
-	TRBV30	-	TRBJ1-2	CAWTERNYGYTF	TGTGCCTGGACTGAGAGGAACTATGGCTACACCTTC
-	TRBV7-9	once	TRBJ1-1	CASSLEAVTEAFF	TGTGCCAGCAGCCTAGAGGCAGTAACTGAAGCTTTCTTT
-	TRBV20-1	once	TRBJ1-1	CSARRPDKAFF	TGCAGTGCTAGGAGACCGGATAAAGCTTTCTTT
TRBD2	TRBV9	-	TRBJ2-1	CASSVAGTIYEQFF	TGTGCCAGCAGCGTAGCTGGGACTATCTATGAGCAGTTCTTC
-	TRBV4-3	-	TRBJ1-4	CASSQRDEKLFF	TGCGCCAGCAGCCAAAGGGACGAAAAACTGTTTTTT
-	TRBV19	-	TRBJ2-3	CASSMGTYTDTQYF	TGTGCCAGTAGTATGGGGACCTACACAGATACGCAGTATTTT
TRBD1	TRBV28	-	TRBJ1-2	CASSLSDRVFYGYTF	TGTGCCAGCAGTTTAAGTGACAGGGTATTCTATGGCTACACCTTC
-	TRBV5-1	-	TRBJ2-1	CASSLADATYNEQFF	TGCGCCAGCAGCTTGGCGGACGCTACCTACAATGAGCAGTTCTTC
-	TRBV6-5	-	TRBJ1-1	CASSLNRDGSGGAFF	TGTGCCAGCAGTCTAAACCGGGACGGTTCCGGGGGAGCTTTCTTT
-	TRBV6-5	-	TRBJ1-5	CASRAGVPPSPQHF	TGTGCCAGCAGGGCAGGGGTCCCCCCCTCGCCCCAGCATTTT
-	TRBV10-3	-	TRBJ2-5	CAIRAVSAETQYF	TGTGCCATCAGGGCCGTTTCGGCGGAGACCCAGTACTTC
-	TRBV11-3	-	TRBJ2-3	CASSQSPRSTDTQYF	TGTGCCAGCAGCCAGTCCCCCCGGAGCACAGATACGCAGTATTTT
-	TRBV4-3	-	TRBJ1-5	CASSQNEREPQHF	TGCGCCAGCAGCCAAAATGAGAGAGAGCCCCAGCATTTT
TRBD1	TRBV6-5	-	TRBJ2-2	CASSYSGQGIGELFF	TGTGCCAGCAGTTACTCGGGACAGGGGATCGGGGAGCTGTTTTTT
-	TRBV5-1	-	TRBJ2-7	CASRQDQGAYEQYF	TGCGCCAGCCGCCAGGATCAAGGGGCCTACGAGCAGTACTTC
-	TRBV3-1/TRBV3-2	-	TRBJ1-6	CASSQVPGDNSPLHF	TGTGCCAGCAGCCAAGTCCCCGGGGATAATTCACCCCTCCACTTT
-	TRBV6-2/TRBV6-3	many	TRBJ1-5	CASSYYGRFGNQPQHF	TGTGCCAGCAGCTACTACGGACGTTTCGGCAATCAGCCCCAGCATTTT